Described below is a single T cell receptor beta chain sequence and its context. The target antigen is unknown. This specimen comes from a study of T cell responses to AZD1222 COVID-19 vaccine. CDR3 length equals 15 residues. V dropped 6 bases and J dropped 0 bases, with 12 bases sitting between them. Looked up from germline, CDR1 is MNHEY and CDR2 is SVGAGI. General observations from the study: An increase in Spike-specific TCR breadth and depth was observed after two AZD1222 doses.

The protocol was immunoSEQ multiplex PCR, while the TCRdb copy is restricted to in-frame clones and leaves out a portion. The sample yields roughly 160,000 clones, 90% seen once. This sequence joins TRBV6-5 and TRBJ1-3; D is undetermined. Sequenced material: peripheral blood, taken on day 0 of AZD1222 vaccination. This clonotype was obtained from an adult in good health. The CDR3 DNA follows: TGTGCCAGCAGACACGACGGCTACTCTGGAAACACCATATATTTT. Its translation: CASRHDGYSGNTIYF.